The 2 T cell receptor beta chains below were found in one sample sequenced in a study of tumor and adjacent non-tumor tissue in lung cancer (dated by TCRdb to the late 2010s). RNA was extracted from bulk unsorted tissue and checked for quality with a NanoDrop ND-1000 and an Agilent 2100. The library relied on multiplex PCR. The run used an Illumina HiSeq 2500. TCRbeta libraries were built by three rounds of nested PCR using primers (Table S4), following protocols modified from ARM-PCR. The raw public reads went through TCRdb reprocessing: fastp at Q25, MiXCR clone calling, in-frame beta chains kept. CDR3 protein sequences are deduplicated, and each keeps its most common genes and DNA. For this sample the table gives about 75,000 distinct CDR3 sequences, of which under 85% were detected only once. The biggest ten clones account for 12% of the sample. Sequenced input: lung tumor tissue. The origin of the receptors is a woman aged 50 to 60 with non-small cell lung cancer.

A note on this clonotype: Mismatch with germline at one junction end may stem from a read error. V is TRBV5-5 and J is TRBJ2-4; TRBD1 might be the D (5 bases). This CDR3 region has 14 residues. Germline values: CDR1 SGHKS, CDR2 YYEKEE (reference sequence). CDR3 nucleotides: TGTGCCAGCAGCTTGGGCCCAGGGAAAATCATTCAGTACTTC. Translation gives CASSLGPGKIIQYF.

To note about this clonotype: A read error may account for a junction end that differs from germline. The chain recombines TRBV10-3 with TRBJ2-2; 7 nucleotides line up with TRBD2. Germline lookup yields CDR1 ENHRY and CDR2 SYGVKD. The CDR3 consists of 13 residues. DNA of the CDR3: TGTACCATCAGAGGATCAGGAAGCGGGGAGTTGTTTTTT. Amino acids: CTIRGSGSGELFF.